The 24 T cell receptor beta chains given below trace back to one sample, sequenced in a study of OX40 agonist ivuxolimab in advanced cancers. Only in-frame clones appear in the TCRdb table, and some are missing; sequencing was by immunoSEQ multiplex PCR. Of fewer than 25,000 clones in the sample, around 80% were seen once. The sequenced sample was CD4+ or CD8+ T cells sorted from blood, obtained in a trial of the OX40 agonist ivuxolimab. The receptors shown here come from an adult with an advanced solid tumor such as melanoma, head and neck, liver or kidney cancer.

The chain couples TRBV28 to TRBJ2-2; D remains unclear. In germline, CDR1 is MDHEN, CDR2 SYDVKM. The CDR3 spans 15 residues. Trimming pared 1 base from V and 3 bases from J, leaving 9 bases between. In DNA form, the CDR3 reads TGTGCCAGCAGTTTATCTGGATCTGACACCGGGGAGCTGTTTTTT. It codes for CASSLSGSDTGELFF.

The chain couples TRBV5-6 to TRBJ2-3; D gene uncertain. Germline values: CDR1 SGHDT, CDR2 YYEEEE. V lost 4 bases to trimming and J lost 2 bases, with 14 bases between them. The CDR3 runs 15 residues. In DNA, the CDR3 is TGTGCCAGCAGCCCACGAATCTGGTTCACAGATACGCAGTATTTT. Translation gives CASSPRIWFTDTQYF.

CDR3 region: CASSSVWVGNTEAFF. The CDR3 coding sequence is TGTGCCAGCAGCTCCGTGTGGGTTGGGAACACTGAAGCTTTCTTT. The rearrangement uses TRBV7-2 and TRBJ1-1; the D is unclear. The CDR3 spans 15 residues. Germline lookup yields CDR1 SGHTA and CDR2 FQGNSA. The V gene lost 4 bases and the J gene lost 1 base, with 13 bases spanning the gap.

V is TRBV6-6 and J is TRBJ1-1, with D possibly being TRBD1 (5 bases). This CDR3 comprises 16 residues. The germline gives CDR1 MNHNY, CDR2 SVGAGI (reference sequence). V shed 6 bases and J shed 4 bases, with 21 bases lying between them. CDR3 sequence (DNA): TGTGCCAGCAGATCCGGGACGGGGAGATTTGGCACTGAAGCTTTCTTT. As protein: CASRSGTGRFGTEAFF.

The J gene is TRBJ2-3, the V gene TRBV6-1; D is ambiguous. This CDR3 has 18 amino acids. In germline, CDR1 is MNHNS, CDR2 SASEGT. V was shortened by 0 bases and J by 2 bases, with 18 bases between the two germline ends. CDR3 sequence: CASSEALGSPVYTDTQYF. In nucleotides, the CDR3 is TGTGCCAGCAGTGAAGCGCTAGGGTCACCCGTTTACACAGATACGCAGTATTTT.

The chain couples TRBV2 to TRBJ2-5, with TRBD1 identical over 7 bases. Germline assignment: CDR1 SNHLY and CDR2 FYNNEI. This CDR3 is 14 amino acids long. V trimming: 7 bases; J trimming: 1 base; junction bases outside the gene matches: 6. The CDR3 bases are TGTGCCAGCACCCAAGGGGGCGGCCAAGAGACCCAGTACTTC. This codes for CASTQGGGQETQYF.

This clone occurred a few times. The rearrangement joins TRBV30 to TRBJ1-2; 7 bases match TRBD1. CDR1 and CDR2 (germline): GTSNPN, SVGIG (reference sequence). There are 16 residues in the CDR3. Losses at the gene ends were 4 bases for V and 3 bases for J; bases not matched to a gene: 14. CDR3 in DNA: TGTGCCTGGAAATCAATTCGGGACAGCAATTACTATGGCTACACCTTC. Translated: CAWKSIRDSNYYGYTF. The full variable domain, completed using reference TRBV30 and TRBJ1-2, is SQTIHQWPATLVQPVGSPLSLECTVEGTSNPNLYWYRQAAGRGLQLLFYSVGIGQISSEVPQNLSASRPQDRQFILSSKKLLLSDSGFYLCAWKSIRDSNYYGYTFGSGTRLTVV.

This clone was detected only a few times. The rearrangement joins TRBV7-9 to TRBJ2-2; perhaps D is TRBD1 or TRBD2 (5 bases each). There are 17 residues in the CDR3. The V gene's germline CDR1 is SEHNR and CDR2 FQNEAQ (reference sequence). The ends were cut back, 0 bases at V and 1 base at J, with 12 bases in the middle. The CDR3 loop reads CASSLARATGNTGELFF. The CDR3 bases are TGTGCCAGCAGCTTAGCGCGGGCCACAGGGAACACCGGGGAGCTGTTTTTT.

This clone was seen a handful of times. The genes are TRBV30 and TRBJ1-3; D is ambiguous. The CDR3 spans 13 residues. With 2 bases removed from V and 2 bases from J, the gap between germline ends came to 7 bases. The germline gives CDR1 GTSNPN, CDR2 SVGIG (reference sequence). The CDR3 sequence is CAWSYGTGNTIYF. The DNA of the CDR3 is TGTGCCTGGAGTTACGGGACTGGAAACACCATATATTTT. Full variable domain (rest looked up from reference TRBV30 and TRBJ1-3): SQTIHQWPATLVQPVGSPLSLECTVEGTSNPNLYWYRQAAGRGLQLLFYSVGIGQISSEVPQNLSASRPQDRQFILSSKKLLLSDSGFYLCAWSYGTGNTIYFGEGSWLTVV.

The genes are TRBV5-1 and TRBJ2-4, with 9 nucleotides matching TRBD1. The ends lost 4 bases at V and 0 bases at J; junction bases unmatched: 11. CDR1 is SGHRS and CDR2 is YFSETQ in the germline V gene. The CDR3 is 18 residues long. DNA for the CDR3: TGCGCCAGCAGCCCGGGACAGGGAGCGTCTTTAGCCAAAAACATTCAGTACTTC. Protein product: CASSPGQGASLAKNIQYF.

The J gene is TRBJ2-7, the V gene TRBV5-3; no firm D call. TRBV5-3 belongs to the ORF category, with a function that is uncertain. Trimming pared 2 bases from V and 3 bases from J, leaving 9 bases between. The CDR3 loop spans 13 amino acids. CDR3 protein: CARSLKSFYEQYF. The CDR3 region has the DNA TGTGCCAGAAGCTTAAAGTCCTTCTACGAGCAGTACTTC.

The chain couples TRBV30 to TRBJ2-5; no firm D call. With 0 bases removed from V and 0 bases from J, the gap between germline ends came to 11 bases. Looked up from germline, CDR1 is GTSNPN and CDR2 is SVGIG (reference sequence). This CDR3 comprises 15 residues. CDR3 bases: TGTGCCTGGAGTGTCGCCCTAGGACACCAAGAGACCCAGTACTTC. It specifies CAWSVALGHQETQYF.

This clone was counted a few times. This chain links TRBV4-3 with TRBJ1-1; D remains unclear. The V end lost 0 bases, the J end lost 0 bases, and 8 bases lay between the germline ends. Germline lookup yields CDR1 LGHNA and CDR2 YSLEER. This CDR3 comprises 15 residues. The CDR3 nucleotides read TGCGCCAGCAGCCAAGAGGCAGTCATGAACACTGAAGCTTTCTTT. Protein sequence: CASSQEAVMNTEAFF.

The CDR3 is CASSVEPGDWGYTF. CDR3 nucleotide sequence: TGTGCCAGCAGCGTGGAGCCAGGGGATTGGGGCTACACCTTC. The chain couples TRBV9 to TRBJ1-2, with D perhaps TRBD1 (6 bases). This CDR3 region has 14 residues. Germline V lookup: CDR1 SGDLS, CDR2 YYNGEE. V gave up 2 bases and J gave up 8 bases, with 16 bases separating them. Full variable domain (missing parts from reference TRBV9 and TRBJ1-2): DSGVTQTPKHLITATGQRVTLRCSPRSGDLSVYWYQQSLDQGLQFLIQYYNGEERAKGNILERFSAQQFPDLHSELNLSSLELGDSALYFCASSVEPGDWGYTFGSGTRLTVV.

The rearrangement uses TRBV25-1 and TRBJ1-1; perhaps TRBD1 as D (5 bases). The CDR3 is 15 residues long. Trimming stripped 1 base from V and 3 bases from J, with 12 bases between. Germline CDR1 is MGHDK and CDR2 is SYGVNS. CDR3 bases: TGTGCCAGCAGTGAATTGATGACAGCCCACACTGAAGCTTTCTTT. Encoded protein: CASSELMTAHTEAFF.

V is TRBV2 and J is TRBJ2-7; D gene unclear. The CDR3 sequence is 14 residues long. CDR1 is SNHLY, CDR2 FYNNEI, per germline. Deletions cut 2 bases from V and 0 bases from J, with 8 bases between. Written as DNA, the CDR3 is TGTGCCAGCAGTGAACAACTTTCCTCCTACGAGCAGTACTTC. Its translation is CASSEQLSSYEQYF.

This chain links TRBV5-1 with TRBJ2-7, with 7 bases aligning to TRBD2. V gave up 4 bases and J gave up 3 bases; unmatched junction bases: 10. Germline V gene sequence: CDR1 SGHRS, CDR2 YFSETQ. This CDR3 comprises 15 residues. For the CDR3, the DNA is TGCGCCAGCAGCCCCTCGGGGAGGGGCGGCTACGAGCAGTACTTC. Translating it yields CASSPSGRGGYEQYF.

In this sample, this clone turned up a few times. The V gene is TRBV7-6, the J gene TRBJ2-1; D assignment may be TRBD1 or TRBD2 (5 bases each). Germline CDR1 and CDR2: SGHVS and FNYEAQ. V was cut by 6 bases and J by 6 bases, with 18 bases left in between. The CDR3 totals 15 residues. The CDR3: CASSPRPGRSNEQFF. CDR3 DNA: TGTGCCAGCAGTCCACGCCCGGGACGATCCAATGAGCAGTTCTTC.

The chain couples TRBV6-6 to TRBJ1-3; no clear D gene. Germline V gene data show CDR1 as MNHNY and CDR2 as SVGAGI (reference sequence). V was clipped by 5 bases and J by 0 bases, with 5 bases between them. The CDR3 is 13 amino acids. The CDR3 nucleotides read TGTGCCAGCAGTACCCTCTCTGGAAACACCATATATTTT. It is translated as CASSTLSGNTIYF.

The rearrangement joins TRBV11-2 to TRBJ1-3; 8 bases align to TRBD1. The V segment lost 3 bases and the J segment 0 bases; nucleotides outside the gene matches: 4. The CDR3 spans 16 residues. CDR1 and CDR2 from the germline V gene are SGHAT and FQNNGV. The CDR3 DNA reads as TGTGCCAGCAGCTTGGGACAGGACCTCTCTGGAAACACCATATATTTT. Protein product: CASSLGQDLSGNTIYF.

V and J are TRBV7-2 and TRBJ2-3; tentatively, D is TRBD1 (5 bases). Trimming took off 5 bases at V and 5 bases at J, with 8 bases between the two ends. Germline CDR1 is SGHTA and CDR2 is FQGNSA. The CDR3 loop spans 12 amino acids. This CDR3 is CASSPRVDTQYF. In nucleotides, the CDR3 is TGTGCCAGCAGCCCCAGGGTAGATACGCAGTATTTT.

This clone occurred once. The J gene is TRBJ1-1, the V gene TRBV11-2, with D tentatively TRBD1 (5 bases). Trimming removed 6 bases from V and 1 base from J, with 12 bases in between. There are 14 residues in the CDR3. CDR1 is SGHAT, CDR2 FQNNGV, per germline. The DNA for the CDR3 is TGTGCCAGCAGTCAATCAGGGAGGAACACTGAAGCTTTCTTT. Translation: CASSQSGRNTEAFF.

CDR3 protein: CASSPGGGRASYGYTF. The CDR3 DNA follows: TGTGCCAGCAGTCCAGGTGGTGGTCGGGCGAGCTATGGCTACACCTTC. The rearrangement joins TRBV7-3 to TRBJ1-2; D gene uncertain. V dropped 6 bases and J dropped 4 bases, with 21 bases sitting between them. The CDR3 is 16 residues long. Germline CDR1 reads SGHTA; CDR2 reads FQGTGA.

This clone was seen only once. The CDR3 spells CASGKTTGSWDYGYTF. The CDR3 region has the DNA TGTGCCAGCGGCAAAACGACAGGCTCCTGGGACTATGGCTACACCTTC. V usage is TRBV5-4 and J usage is TRBJ1-2, with a weak D call TRBD1 (6 bases). The germline V gene encodes CDR1 SGHNT and CDR2 YYREEE (reference sequence). Trimming removed 7 bases at V and 3 bases at J, with 22 bases between. This CDR3 comprises 16 residues.